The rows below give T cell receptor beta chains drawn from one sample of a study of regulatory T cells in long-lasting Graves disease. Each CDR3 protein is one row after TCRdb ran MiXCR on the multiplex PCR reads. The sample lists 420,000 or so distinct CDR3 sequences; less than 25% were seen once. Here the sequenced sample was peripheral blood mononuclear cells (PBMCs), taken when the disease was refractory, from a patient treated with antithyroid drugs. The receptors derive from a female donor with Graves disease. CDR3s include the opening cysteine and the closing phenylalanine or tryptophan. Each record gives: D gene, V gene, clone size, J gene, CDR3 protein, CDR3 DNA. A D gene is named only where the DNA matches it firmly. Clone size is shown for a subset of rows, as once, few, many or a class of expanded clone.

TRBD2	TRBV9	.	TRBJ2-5	CASSEGGLATTPFGETQYF	TGTGCCAGCAGTGAGGGGGGACTAGCGACAACGCCGTTTGGGGAGACCCAGTACTTC
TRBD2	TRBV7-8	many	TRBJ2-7	CASSPSGRRYEQYF	TGTGCCAGCAGCCCTAGCGGGAGGAGGTACGAGCAGTACTTC
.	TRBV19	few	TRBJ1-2	CASSATGTNYGYTF	TGTGCCAGTAGTGCAACCGGGACAAACTATGGCTACACCTTC
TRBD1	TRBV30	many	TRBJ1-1	CAWSRTGNTEAFF	TGTGCCTGGAGTCGGACAGGGAACACTGAAGCTTTCTTT
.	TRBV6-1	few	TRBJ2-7	CASSTTRVGSYEQYF	TGTGCCAGCAGTACCACACGGGTGGGATCCTACGAGCAGTACTTC
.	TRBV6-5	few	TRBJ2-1	CASSYWRNEQFF	TGTGCCAGCAGTTACTGGAGGAATGAGCAGTTCTTC
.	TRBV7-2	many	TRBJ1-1	CASSLAPHLAPEAFF	TGTGCCAGCAGCTTAGCTCCCCACCTCGCCCCTGAAGCTTTCTTT
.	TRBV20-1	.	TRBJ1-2	CSAYTYLGRADYGYTF	TGCAGTGCTTACACTTACTTAGGCAGGGCCGACTATGGCTACACCTTC
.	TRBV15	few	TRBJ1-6	CATQRDRSNSPLHF	TGTGCCACCCAACGCGACCGAAGTAATTCACCCCTCCACTTT
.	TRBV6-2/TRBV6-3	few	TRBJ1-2	CATRGGEDYGYTF	TGTGCCACCCGGGGAGGGGAGGACTATGGCTACACCTTC
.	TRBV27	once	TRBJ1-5	CANSPSYGDQPQHF	TGTGCCAACAGTCCGTCTTATGGGGATCAGCCCCAGCATTTT
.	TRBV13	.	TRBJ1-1	CASSSPPKTFEAFF	TGTGCCAGCAGCTCCCCACCGAAGACGTTTGAAGCTTTCTTT
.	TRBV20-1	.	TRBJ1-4	CSAGGGGEKLFF	TGCAGTGCTGGGGGGGGAGGGGAAAAACTGTTTTTT
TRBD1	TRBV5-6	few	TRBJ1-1	CASSLPRRQGPTEAFF	TGTGCCAGCAGCTTACCACGTCGACAGGGGCCCACTGAAGCTTTCTTT
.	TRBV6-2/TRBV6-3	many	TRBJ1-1	CASRQGMPTEAFF	TGTGCCAGCAGGCAGGGCATGCCCACTGAAGCTTTCTTT
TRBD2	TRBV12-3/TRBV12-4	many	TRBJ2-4	CASSFRAGGTKNIQYF	TGTGCCAGCAGTTTCCGAGCGGGAGGGACCAAAAACATTCAGTACTTC
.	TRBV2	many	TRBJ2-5	CASKLEEGETQYF	TGTGCCAGCAAGCTGGAGGAAGGAGAGACCCAGTACTTC
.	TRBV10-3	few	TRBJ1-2	CAISEVGDYGYTF	TGTGCCATCAGTGAGGTTGGGGACTATGGCTACACCTTC
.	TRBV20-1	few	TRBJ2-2	CSASGVDDTGELFF	TGCAGTGCTTCAGGAGTAGATGACACCGGGGAGCTGTTTTTT
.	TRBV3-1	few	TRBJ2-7	CASSQNYYAGTSYEQYF	TGTGCCAGCAGCCAAAATTACTATGCGGGGACGTCCTACGAGCAGTACTTC
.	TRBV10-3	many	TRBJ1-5	CAISESGRVNNQPQHF	TGTGCCATCAGTGAGTCGGGGAGGGTGAACAATCAGCCCCAGCATTTT
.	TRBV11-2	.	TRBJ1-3	CASSLFRSSGNTIYF	TGTGCCAGCAGCCTCTTTCGGTCCTCTGGAAACACCATATATTTT
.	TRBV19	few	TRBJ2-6	CASTRSTGSSGANVLTF	TGTGCCAGTACTCGTTCAACAGGGAGCTCTGGGGCCAACGTCCTGACTTTC
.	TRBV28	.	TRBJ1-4	CASSLFYWDTNEKLFF	TGTGCCAGCAGTTTATTTTATTGGGACACTAATGAAAAACTGTTTTTT
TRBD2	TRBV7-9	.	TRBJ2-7	CASSLSGVAGTYEQYF	TGTGCCAGCAGCTTATCAGGTGTAGCGGGAACCTACGAGCAGTACTTC
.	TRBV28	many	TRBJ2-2	CASSWPRPNTGELFF	TGTGCCAGCAGTTGGCCGAGACCAAACACCGGGGAGCTGTTTTTT
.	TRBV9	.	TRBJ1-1	CASSPYGGRTEAFF	TGTGCCAGCAGCCCATATGGGGGAAGGACTGAAGCTTTCTTT
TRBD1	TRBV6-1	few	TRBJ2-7	CASSETGTGIYEQYF	TGTGCCAGCAGTGAGACCGGGACAGGTATCTACGAGCAGTACTTC
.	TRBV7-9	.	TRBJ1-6	CASSSRSGNNSPLHF	TGTGCCAGCAGCTCCCGATCGGGAAATAATTCACCCCTCCACTTT
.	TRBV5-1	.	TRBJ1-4	CASSLERGESGKLFF	TGCGCCAGCAGCTTGGAAAGGGGGGAGAGCGGAAAACTGTTTTTT
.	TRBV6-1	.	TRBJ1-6	CASSETARDNSPLHF	TGTGCCAGCAGTGAGACAGCAAGAGATAATTCACCCCTCCACTTT
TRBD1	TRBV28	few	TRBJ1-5	CASSDRGQSNQPQHF	TGTGCCAGTTCCGACAGGGGGCAAAGCAATCAGCCCCAGCATTTT
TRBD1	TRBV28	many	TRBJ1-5	CASSSRTGWSNQPQHF	TGTGCCAGCAGCTCCAGGACAGGGTGGAGCAATCAGCCCCAGCATTTT